These 16 T cell receptor beta chains originate from one sample sequenced in a study of T cell responses to AZD1222 COVID-19 vaccine. Sequencing used immunoSEQ multiplex PCR; TCRdb keeps in-frame clones, though not all of them. This sample has 95,000 to 150,000 clones, with around 89% found just once. The sequencing here drew on peripheral blood, taken on day 0 of AZD1222 vaccination. The receptors were gathered from an adult in good health.

The rearrangement uses TRBV5-4 and TRBJ2-1; D gene ambiguous. This CDR3 is 13 amino acids long. Trimming shortened V by 1 base and J by 5 bases, and 7 bases separated the two germline ends. Germline V gives CDR1 SGHNT, CDR2 YYREEE (reference sequence). The CDR3 sequence is CASSLSGNNEQFF. In DNA form, the CDR3 reads TGTGCCAGCAGCTTGTCTGGCAACAATGAGCAGTTCTTC.

The sample holds one count of this clone. The gene calls are TRBV6-5 and TRBJ1-6; D is unclear. Per the germline V gene, CDR1 is MNHEY and CDR2 is SVGAGI. The CDR3 runs to 14 residues. Between the trimmed V and J ends, which lost 8 bases and 4 bases, there was a span of 12 bases. DNA of the CDR3: TGTGCCAGCGGCGCAGCCCCTTATAATTCACCCCTCCACTTT. Translating gives CASGAAPYNSPLHF.

This rearrangement joins TRBV7-3 to TRBJ2-2, with 9 bases lining up with TRBD1. Germline lookup yields CDR1 SGHTA and CDR2 FQGTGA. The CDR3 totals 14 residues. Losses at the gene ends were 8 bases for V and 4 bases for J; bases not matched to a gene: 5. The CDR3 bases are TGTGCCAGCGGGGAACAGGGGGCCACCGGGGAGCTGTTTTTT. This sequence encodes CASGEQGATGELFF. The full variable domain, completed using reference TRBV7-3 and TRBJ2-2, is GAGVSQTPSNKVTEKGKYVELRCDPISGHTALYWYRQSLGQGPEFLIYFQGTGAADDSGLPNDRFFAVRPEGSVSTLKIQRTERGDSAVYLCASGEQGATGELFFGEGSRLTVL.

This chain connects TRBV3-1 (or the pseudogene TRBV3-2) to TRBJ1-1, with no clear D. Per the germline V gene, CDR1 is LGHDT and CDR2 is YNNKEL (reference sequence). V dropped 3 bases and J dropped 0 bases, with 14 bases sitting between them. This CDR3 is 16 amino acids long. The CDR3 region is CASSHLIGLMNTEAFF. The CDR3 nucleotides are TGTGCCAGCAGCCATTTGATCGGACTGATGAACACTGAAGCTTTCTTT.

The chain couples TRBV7-3 to TRBJ1-1; TRBD1 is a possible D gene (6 bases). CDR1 SGHTA and CDR2 FQGTGA come from the germline V gene. The CDR3 totals 14 residues. Trimming left V 1 base short and J 4 bases short, with 10 bases between. DNA of the CDR3: TGTGCCAGCAGCTTAATGACAGGACCCACTGAAGCTTTCTTT. Amino acid sequence: CASSLMTGPTEAFF.

This clone was picked up one time. V is TRBV5-1 and J is TRBJ2-1, with TRBD2 identical over 7 bases. J lost 5 bases, V lost 4 bases, and 6 bases had no gene match. The germline gives CDR1 SGHRS, CDR2 YFSETQ. CDR3 size: 14 residues. CDR3 amino acids: CASSVSGLDNEQFF. The CDR3 bases are TGCGCCAGCAGCGTTAGCGGGCTAGACAATGAGCAGTTCTTC.

This rearrangement joins TRBV18 to TRBJ2-1; 9 bases map to TRBD2. CDR1 KGHSH and CDR2 LQKENI come from the germline V gene. CDR3 length: 12 amino acids. The trim removed 5 bases at V and 7 bases at J, leaving 0 bases unmatched. CDR3 in DNA: TGTGCCAGCTCAAGCGGGAGGAATGAGCAGTTCTTC. This sequence encodes CASSSGRNEQFF.

This clone was seen a few times. The chain links TRBV4-1 to TRBJ2-1; 9 nucleotides line up with TRBD2. The ends lost 2 bases at V and 2 bases at J; junction bases unmatched: 1. Germline V gene data show CDR1 as MGHRA and CDR2 as YSYEKL. The CDR3 sequence is 15 residues long. CDR3 in DNA: TGCGCCAGCAGCCAATTAGCGGGGGCCTACAATGAGCAGTTCTTC. Its protein product is CASSQLAGAYNEQFF.

The gene calls are TRBV28 and TRBJ2-5; D unclear. The CDR3 spans 14 residues. Per germline, CDR1 MDHEN and CDR2 SYDVKM. V lost 6 bases to trimming and J lost 5 bases, with 16 bases between them. CDR3 sequence: CASRGGFLGETQYF. For the CDR3, the DNA is TGTGCCAGCAGGGGCGGTTTCTTGGGCGAGACCCAGTACTTC. The full variable domain, its missing parts supplied by reference TRBV28 and TRBJ2-5, is DVKVTQSSRYLVKRTGEKVFLECVQDMDHENMFWYRQDPGLGLRLIYFSYDVKMKEKGDIPEGYSVSREKKERFSLILESASTNQTSMYLCASRGGFLGETQYFGPGTRLLVL.

The sample holds one count of this clone. The rearrangement links TRBV27 to TRBJ1-3; the D is unclear. Germline lookup yields CDR1 MNHEY and CDR2 SMNVEV (reference sequence). This CDR3 is 15 amino acids long. The germline V and J ends were trimmed by 8 bases and 0 bases, with 14 bases remaining between them. CDR3 loop: CASPCRGNSGNTIYF. Here the CDR3 DNA reads TGTGCCAGCCCCTGCCGTGGGAACTCTGGAAACACCATATATTTT.

This clone was detected once. The chain links TRBV7-3 to TRBJ2-1; 16 nucleotides agree with TRBD2. The CDR3 contains 17 residues. CDR1 and CDR2 from the germline V gene are SGHTA and FQGTGA. Losses at the gene ends were 5 bases for V and 6 bases for J; bases not matched to a gene: 7. The CDR3 protein is CASSAPGLAGGANEQFF. The DNA of the CDR3 is TGTGCCAGCAGCGCGCCGGGACTAGCGGGAGGGGCCAATGAGCAGTTCTTC.

This clone showed up just once. The genes are TRBV30 and TRBJ1-5; no clear D gene. CDR1 is GTSNPN and CDR2 is SVGIG in the germline V gene (reference sequence). Trimming removed 1 base at V and 3 bases at J, with 10 bases between. The CDR3 spans 14 residues. CDR3 coding DNA: TGTGCCTGGAGTGGGAGCAGCCTCAATCAGCCCCAGCATTTT. This sequence encodes CAWSGSSLNQPQHF.

The chain links TRBV10-1 to TRBJ1-2; D call uncertain. Germline V lookup: CDR1 WNHNN, CDR2 SYGVQD (reference sequence). V gave up 3 bases and J gave up 8 bases, with 1 base separating them. The CDR3 is 9 amino acids. CDR3 protein: CASSEGYTF. The CDR3 DNA reads TGCGCCAGCAGTGAAGGCTACACCTTC.

This chain joins TRBV6-5 and TRBJ1-2; D gene unclear. CDR1 is MNHEY, CDR2 SVGAGI, per germline. V lost 1 base and J 8 bases, leaving 8 bases between the germline ends. CDR3 length equals 12 residues. The CDR3 here is CASSYWAGGYTF. In DNA form, the CDR3 reads TGTGCCAGCAGTTACTGGGCGGGCGGCTACACCTTC.

The rearrangement links TRBV6-5 to TRBJ2-3; no clear D. Trimming shortened V by 0 bases and J by 7 bases, and 14 bases separated the two germline ends. This CDR3 spans 15 amino acids. The germline V gene has CDR1 MNHEY and CDR2 SVGAGI. For the CDR3, the DNA is TGTGCCAGCAGTTACTCTTTCTCGGGCCGGAATACGCAGTATTTT. Translated, it gives CASSYSFSGRNTQYF.

V usage is TRBV27 and J usage is TRBJ2-4, with 8 bases that match TRBD1. This CDR3 is 15 amino acids long. Looked up from germline, CDR1 is MNHEY and CDR2 is SMNVEV (reference sequence). J lost 0 bases, V lost 6 bases, and 4 bases had no gene match. CDR3 region: CASRDRELAKNIQYF. The CDR3 DNA sequence: TGTGCCAGCAGGGACAGGGAACTAGCCAAAAACATTCAGTACTTC.